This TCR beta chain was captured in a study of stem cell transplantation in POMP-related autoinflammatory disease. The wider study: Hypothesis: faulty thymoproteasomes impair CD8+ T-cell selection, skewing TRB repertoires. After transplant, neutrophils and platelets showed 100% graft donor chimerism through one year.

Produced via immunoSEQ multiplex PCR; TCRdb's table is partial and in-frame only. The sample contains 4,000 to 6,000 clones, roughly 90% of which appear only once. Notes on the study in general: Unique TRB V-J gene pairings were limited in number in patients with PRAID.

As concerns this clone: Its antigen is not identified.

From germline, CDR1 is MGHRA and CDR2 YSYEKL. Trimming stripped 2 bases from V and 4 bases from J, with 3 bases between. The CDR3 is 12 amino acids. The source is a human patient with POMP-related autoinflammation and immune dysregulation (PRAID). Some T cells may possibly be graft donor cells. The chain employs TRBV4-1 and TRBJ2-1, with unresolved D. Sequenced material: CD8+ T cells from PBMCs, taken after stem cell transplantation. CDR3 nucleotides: TGCGCCAGCAGCCAAATGTACAATGAGCAGTTCTTC. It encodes CASSQMYNEQFF.